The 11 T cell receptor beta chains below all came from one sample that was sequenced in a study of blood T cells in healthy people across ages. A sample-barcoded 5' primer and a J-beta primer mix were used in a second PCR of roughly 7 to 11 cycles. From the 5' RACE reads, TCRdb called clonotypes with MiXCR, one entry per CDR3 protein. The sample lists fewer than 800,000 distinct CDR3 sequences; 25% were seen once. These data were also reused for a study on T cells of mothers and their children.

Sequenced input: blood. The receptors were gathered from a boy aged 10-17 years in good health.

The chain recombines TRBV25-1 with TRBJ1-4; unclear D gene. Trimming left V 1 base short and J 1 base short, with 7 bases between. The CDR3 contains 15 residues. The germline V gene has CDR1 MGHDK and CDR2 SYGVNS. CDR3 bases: TGTGCCAGCAGTGAATGGAGAGAAACTAATGAAAAACTGTTTTTT. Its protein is CASSEWRETNEKLFF. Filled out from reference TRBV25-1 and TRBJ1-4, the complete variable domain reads EADIYQTPRYLVIGTGKKITLECSQTMGHDKMYWYQQDPGMELHLIHYSYGVNSTEKGDLSSESTVSRIRTEHFPLTLESARPSHTSQYLCASSEWRETNEKLFFGSGTQLSVL.

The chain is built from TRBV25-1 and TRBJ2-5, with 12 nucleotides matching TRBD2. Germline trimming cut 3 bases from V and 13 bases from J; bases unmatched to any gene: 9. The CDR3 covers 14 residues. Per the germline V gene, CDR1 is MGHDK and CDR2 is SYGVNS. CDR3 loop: CASSDQGLAGPGYF. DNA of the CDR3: TGTGCCAGCAGTGACCAAGGACTAGCGGGGCCTGGGTACTTC.

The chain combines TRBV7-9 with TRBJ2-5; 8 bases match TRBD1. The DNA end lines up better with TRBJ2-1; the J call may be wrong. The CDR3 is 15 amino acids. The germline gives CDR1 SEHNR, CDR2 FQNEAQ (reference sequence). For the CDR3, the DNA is TGTGCCAGCAGCATCCAGGGGGCTAAGTACAATGAGCAGTTCTTC. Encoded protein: CASSIQGAKYNEQFF.

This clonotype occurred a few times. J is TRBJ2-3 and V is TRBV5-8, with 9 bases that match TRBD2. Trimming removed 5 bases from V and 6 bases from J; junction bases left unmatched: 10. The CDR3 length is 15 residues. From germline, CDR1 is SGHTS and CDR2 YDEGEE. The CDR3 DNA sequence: TGTGCCAGCAGTCTACTAGCGGGCGCCTGGGATACGCAGTATTTT. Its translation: CASSLLAGAWDTQYF.

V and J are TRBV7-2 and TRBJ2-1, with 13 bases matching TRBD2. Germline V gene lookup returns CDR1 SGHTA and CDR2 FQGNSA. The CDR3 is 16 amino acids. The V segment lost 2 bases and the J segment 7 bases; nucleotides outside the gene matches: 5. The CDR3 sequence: CASSLNGGLAGNEQFF. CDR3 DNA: TGTGCCAGCAGCTTAAACGGGGGACTAGCGGGGAATGAGCAGTTCTTC.

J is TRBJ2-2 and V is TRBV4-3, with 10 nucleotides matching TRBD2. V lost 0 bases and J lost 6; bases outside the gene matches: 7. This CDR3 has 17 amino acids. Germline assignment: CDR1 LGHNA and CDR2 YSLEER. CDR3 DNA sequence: TGCGCCAGCAGCCAAGATCTCCCAGCGGGGGGGTCCGGGGAGCTGTTTTTT. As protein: CASSQDLPAGGSGELFF.

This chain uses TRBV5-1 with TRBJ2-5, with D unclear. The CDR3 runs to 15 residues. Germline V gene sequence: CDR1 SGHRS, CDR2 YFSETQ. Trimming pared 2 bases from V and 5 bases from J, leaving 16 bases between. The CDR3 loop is CASSFPGYEEETQYF. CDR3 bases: TGCGCCAGCAGCTTCCCAGGCTATGAGGAGGAGACCCAGTACTTC.

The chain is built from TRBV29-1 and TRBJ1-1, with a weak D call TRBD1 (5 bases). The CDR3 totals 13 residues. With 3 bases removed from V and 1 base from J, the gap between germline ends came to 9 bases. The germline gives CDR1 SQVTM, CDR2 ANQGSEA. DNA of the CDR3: TGCAGCGTTGATCTGGGGGGGAACACTGAAGCTTTCTTT. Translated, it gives CSVDLGGNTEAFF.

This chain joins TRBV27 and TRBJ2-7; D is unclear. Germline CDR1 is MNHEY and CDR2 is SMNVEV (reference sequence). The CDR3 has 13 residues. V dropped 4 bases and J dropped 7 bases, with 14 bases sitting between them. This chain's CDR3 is CASSSSQLREQYF. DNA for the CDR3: TGTGCCAGCAGTTCTTCACAACTACGGGAGCAGTACTTC.

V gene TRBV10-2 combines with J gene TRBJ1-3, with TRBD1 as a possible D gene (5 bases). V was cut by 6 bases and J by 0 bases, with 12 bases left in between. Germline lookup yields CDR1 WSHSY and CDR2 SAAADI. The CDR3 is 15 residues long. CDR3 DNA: TGCGCCAGCAGGAAGACAGCATACTCTGGAAACACCATATATTTT. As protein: CASRKTAYSGNTIYF.

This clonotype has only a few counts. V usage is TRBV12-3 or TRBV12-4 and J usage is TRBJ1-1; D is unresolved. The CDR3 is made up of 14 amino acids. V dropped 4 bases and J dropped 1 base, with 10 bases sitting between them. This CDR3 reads CASSSTPGNTEAFF. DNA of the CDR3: TGTGCCAGCAGTTCTACGCCGGGGAACACTGAAGCTTTCTTT.